This TCR beta chain derives from a study of monozygotic twins with inflammatory bowel disease. TCRdb re-analyzed the 5' RACE reads; it lists each CDR3 protein once, without DNA. This sample's clone table lists approximately 420,000 distinct CDR3 sequences. The CDR3 runs to 14 residues. Germline V gene lookup returns CDR1 SGHRS and CDR2 YFSETQ. This TCR was recovered from a human donor with ulcerative colitis or Crohn's disease, or a healthy co-twin of an affected twin (not recorded which). This chain connects TRBV5-1 to TRBJ1-1. Sequenced: blood. CDR3 loop: CASSLAAGGTEAFF.